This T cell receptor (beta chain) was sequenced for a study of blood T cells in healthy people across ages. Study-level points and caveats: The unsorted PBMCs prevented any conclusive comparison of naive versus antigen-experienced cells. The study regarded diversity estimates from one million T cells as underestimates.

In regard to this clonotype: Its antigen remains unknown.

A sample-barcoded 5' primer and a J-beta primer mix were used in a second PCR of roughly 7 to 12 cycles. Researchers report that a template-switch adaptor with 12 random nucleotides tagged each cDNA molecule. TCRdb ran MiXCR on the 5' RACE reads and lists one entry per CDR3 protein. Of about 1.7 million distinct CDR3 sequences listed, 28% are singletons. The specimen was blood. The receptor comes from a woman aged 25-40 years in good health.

The CDR3 spells CSEKPGVNEQFF. In DNA, the CDR3 is TGCAGCGAAAAACCAGGGGTAAATGAGCAGTTCTTC. This rearrangement joins TRBV29-1 to TRBJ2-1; a weak D match, TRBD1 (6 bases). This CDR3 comprises 12 residues. The V and J ends lost 7 bases and 7 bases respectively, with 14 bases between them. Germline V gene data show CDR1 as SQVTM and CDR2 as ANQGSEA.